Following are 32 T cell receptor beta chains from one sample sequenced in a study of cytomegalovirus exposure and HLA in healthy donors. A multiplex PCR was run with 60 Vbeta primers and 13 Jbeta primers. The method was immunoSEQ multiplex PCR; TCRdb's version includes in-frame clones alone and lacks a portion of them. The sample lists some 100,000 clones, about 68% occurring once. Sample: PBMCs. The source of these receptors is a male donor in good health and CMV-seropositive.

This chain links TRBV4-3 with TRBJ1-5; D not resolved. Trimming shortened V by 6 bases and J by 6 bases, and 12 bases separated the two germline ends. Germline V gene lookup returns CDR1 LGHNA and CDR2 YSLEER. The CDR3 loop spans 13 amino acids. The CDR3 DNA reads as TGCGCCAGCAGTTCCGTACGGGGTCAGCCCCAGCATTTT. Its protein product is CASSSVRGQPQHF.

The gene calls are TRBV28 and TRBJ2-7; 8 bases fit TRBD1. V lost 3 bases to trimming and J lost 1 base; unmatched junction nucleotides: 2. Germline V CDR1 and CDR2: MDHEN, SYDVKM. The CDR3 consists of 14 residues. DNA for the CDR3: TGTGCCAGCAGTTTTGGGGACAGGTCCTACGAGCAGTACTTC. As protein: CASSFGDRSYEQYF. The whole variable domain, remainder taken from reference TRBV28 and TRBJ2-7, is DVKVTQSSRYLVKRTGEKVFLECVQDMDHENMFWYRQDPGLGLRLIYFSYDVKMKEKGDIPEGYSVSREKKERFSLILESASTNQTSMYLCASSFGDRSYEQYFGPGTRLTVT.

J is TRBJ2-2 and V is TRBV18; 7 bases are shared with TRBD1. Germline V gene lookup returns CDR1 KGHSH and CDR2 LQKENI. After removal of 4 bases from V and 0 bases from J, the junction contained 2 bases not matched to a gene. The length of the CDR3 is 15 residues. CDR3 sequence: CASSRGQANTGELFF. CDR3 DNA sequence: TGTGCCAGCTCACGAGGACAGGCGAACACCGGGGAGCTGTTTTTT.

The CDR3 DNA reads as TGTGCCATCAGTGAGTTGGGGACAGGGAAGAATCAGCCCCAGCATTTT. Its translation: CAISELGTGKNQPQHF. This chain links TRBV10-3 with TRBJ1-5, with 9 nucleotides matching TRBD1. The germline CDR1 and CDR2 sequences are ENHRY and SYGVKD. The CDR3 runs 16 residues. The trim removed 1 base at V and 4 bases at J, leaving 5 bases unmatched.

V and J are TRBV11-2 and TRBJ2-5, with TRBD1 identical over 9 bases. The CDR3 is 16 residues long. Germline V gene sequence: CDR1 SGHAT, CDR2 FQNNGV. Trimming at V came to 5 bases and at J to 1 base, leaving 8 bases not matched to a gene. The CDR3 sequence is CASSPSRTGVQETQYF. The DNA of the CDR3 is TGTGCCAGCAGCCCTAGTCGGACAGGGGTCCAAGAGACCCAGTACTTC.

This clone was observed a single time. Mismatch with germline at one junction end may stem from a read error. The chain combines TRBV7-9 with TRBJ2-2; 12 bases line up with TRBD1. The CDR3 is 17 residues long. Germline V gene lookup returns CDR1 SEHNR and CDR2 FQNEAQ (reference sequence). The CDR3 DNA reads TGTTCCAGCATGGGACAGGGGGCTCGGTTGGACACCGGGGAGCTGTTTTTT. This codes for CSSMGQGARLDTGELFF.

The chain carries TRBV30 and TRBJ1-6; TRBD1 aligns across 9 bases. The junction had 8 bases not matched to a gene; V was cut back by 0 bases and J by 14 bases. The CDR3 loop spans 14 amino acids. Germline V lookup: CDR1 GTSNPN, CDR2 SVGIG (reference sequence). CDR3 in amino acids: CAWSVGTGLFSLHF. CDR3 nucleotide sequence: TGTGCCTGGAGTGTAGGGACAGGGCTTTTTTCCCTCCACTTT.

This clone was found a few times. This sequence joins TRBV9 and TRBJ1-4, with D possibly TRBD1 on 5 matching bases. The CDR3 sequence is 14 residues long. V was shortened by 0 bases and J by 5 bases, with 8 bases between the two germline ends. Looked up from germline, CDR1 is SGDLS and CDR2 is YYNGEE. The CDR3 DNA reads as TGTGCCAGCAGCGTAGGACAGAGGAATGAAAAACTGTTTTTT. Translated, it gives CASSVGQRNEKLFF.

For the CDR3, the DNA is TGTGCCATCAGTGCGAGCAACTCCTACGAGCAGTACTTC. Its protein product is CAISASNSYEQYF. The chain carries TRBV10-3 and TRBJ2-7; D gene unclear. The CDR3 is 13 residues long. Germline V CDR1 and CDR2: ENHRY, SYGVKD. Deletions cut 4 bases from V and 0 bases from J, with 7 bases between.

This clone came up a few times. The rearrangement joins TRBV5-6 to TRBJ1-2; weak D call: TRBD1 (5 bases). The CDR3 loop spans 17 amino acids. The ends were cut back, 1 base at V and 3 bases at J, with 19 bases in the middle. Looked up from germline, CDR1 is SGHDT and CDR2 is YYEEEE. CDR3 residues: CASSLTYLRAPDYGYTF. The CDR3 region has the DNA TGTGCCAGCAGCTTGACGTATCTCAGGGCGCCAGACTATGGCTACACCTTC.

V and J are TRBV25-1 and TRBJ2-7, with 9 bases identical to TRBD1. Germline V gene lookup returns CDR1 MGHDK and CDR2 SYGVNS. The V segment lost 3 bases and the J segment 4 bases; nucleotides outside the gene matches: 10. The CDR3 runs to 16 residues. The CDR3 here is CASSDTIPGQGYEQYF. As DNA, the CDR3 is TGTGCCAGCAGTGATACTATCCCGGGACAGGGTTACGAGCAGTACTTC.

The CDR3 coding sequence is TGTGCCAGCAGCTCGGACAGGGGGACAAATGAGCAGTTCTTC. It specifies CASSSDRGTNEQFF. The chain links TRBV7-2 to TRBJ2-1, with 10 bases that match TRBD1. This CDR3 has 14 residues. After removal of 4 bases from V and 7 bases from J, the junction contained 4 bases not matched to a gene. CDR1 is SGHTA, CDR2 FQGNSA, per germline.

The table lists this clone with a count of one. The CDR3 DNA reads TGCGCCAGCAGCTTGGACAGCCCTGTGGACACTGAAGCTTTCTTT. Translation: CASSLDSPVDTEAFF. This sequence joins TRBV5-1 and TRBJ1-1; D not resolved. CDR3 length: 15 amino acids. V lost 0 bases, J lost 3 bases, and 12 bases lay in between. In germline, CDR1 is SGHRS, CDR2 YFSETQ.

This clone was seen a few times. The chain joins TRBV5-1 to TRBJ2-6, with D perhaps TRBD2 (5 bases). The CDR3 runs 14 residues. Germline CDR1 is SGHRS and CDR2 is YFSETQ. V was trimmed by 4 bases and J by 4 bases, leaving 9 bases between them. The CDR3 protein is CASSPLAGANVLTF. The CDR3 DNA follows: TGCGCCAGCAGCCCGCTAGCCGGGGCCAACGTCCTGACTTTC. Drawing the rest from reference TRBV5-1 and TRBJ2-6, the complete variable domain is KAGVTQTPRYLIKTRGQQVTLSCSPISGHRSVSWYQQTPGQGLQFLFEYFSETQRNKGNFPGRFSGRQFSNSRSEMNVSTLELGDSALYLCASSPLAGANVLTFGAGSRLTVL.

The rearrangement joins TRBV2 to TRBJ2-7, with 8 bases that match TRBD1. V shed 6 bases, J shed 0 bases, and the junction held 10 bases outside the gene matches. Germline assignment: CDR1 SNHLY and CDR2 FYNNEI. The CDR3 is made up of 16 amino acids. CDR3 DNA sequence: TGTGCCAGCAGGACACCGGGACAGGCCCGCTCCTACGAGCAGTACTTC. Residues: CASRTPGQARSYEQYF.

Regarding this clone: One end of the junction varies from germline; a read error may be responsible. J is TRBJ2-7 and V is TRBV5-6; TRBD1 agrees at 7 bases. CDR1 is SGHDT and CDR2 is YYEEEE in the germline V gene. This CDR3 region has 12 residues. The CDR3 reads CASTEGGYGQYF. The CDR3 nucleotides read TGTGCCAGCACCGAAGGGGGCTACGGGCAGTACTTC. The full variable domain, with the rest looked up from reference TRBV5-6 and TRBJ2-7, is DAGVTQSPTHLIKTRGQQVTLRCSPKSGHDTVSWYQQALGQGPQFIFQYYEEEERQRGNFPDRFSGHQFPNYSSELNVNALLLGDSALYLCASTEGGYGQYFGPGTRLTVT.

The chain couples TRBV4-2 to TRBJ2-7, with TRBD1 matching 7 bases. Unmatched junction bases numbered 7, after V lost 0 bases and J lost 2 bases. Germline loops: CDR1 LGHNA, CDR2 YNFKEQ. The CDR3 sequence is 16 residues long. The CDR3, as DNA: TGTGCCAGCAGCCAAGATGGTCGGGACAGTACCTACGAGCAGTACTTC. Translating it yields CASSQDGRDSTYEQYF.

This chain connects TRBV6-5 to TRBJ1-2, with D maybe TRBD1 (6 bases). V was trimmed by 6 bases and J by 4 bases, leaving 12 bases between them. Germline CDR1 is MNHEY and CDR2 is SVGAGI. There are 13 residues in the CDR3. The CDR3: CASRYGQSYGYTF. DNA of the CDR3: TGTGCCAGCAGATACGGACAGTCCTATGGCTACACCTTC.

V gene TRBV19 combines with J gene TRBJ2-5, with 7 bases fitting TRBD2. With V trimmed by 6 bases and J by 5 bases, 6 bases remained unmatched. The CDR3 has 13 amino acids. The germline gives CDR1 LNHDA, CDR2 SQIVND (reference sequence). The CDR3 reads CASSHGGLETQYF. DNA of the CDR3: TGTGCCAGTAGCCACGGGGGGTTGGAGACCCAGTACTTC.

The V call is TRBV29-1, the J call TRBJ1-6; TRBD1 matches at 8 bases. The CDR3 has 15 amino acids. Germline V CDR1 and CDR2: SQVTM, ANQGSEA. V was pared by 7 bases and J by 0 bases, with 5 bases of the junction left unmatched. CDR3 in amino acids: CSARTGSSYNSPLHF. Written as DNA, the CDR3 is TGCAGCGCCCGGACAGGGAGCTCCTATAATTCACCCCTCCACTTT. Using reference TRBV29-1 and TRBJ1-6 for the parts outside the CDR3, the full variable domain is SAVISQKPSRDICQRGTSLTIQCQVDSQVTMMFWYRQQPGQSLTLIATANQGSEATYESGFVIDKFPISRPNLTFSTLTVSNMSPEDSSIYLCSARTGSSYNSPLHFGNGTRLTVT.

The CDR3 DNA is TGTGCCAGCAGCTTGGGGTCTAGCGTTTCCTACGAGCAGTACTTC. As protein: CASSLGSSVSYEQYF. The J gene is TRBJ2-7, the V gene TRBV5-4; maybe TRBD2 (6 bases). There are 15 residues in the CDR3. V was clipped by 0 bases and J by 1 base, with 11 bases between them. CDR1 is SGHNT and CDR2 is YYREEE in the germline V gene (reference sequence).

V usage is TRBV2 and J usage is TRBJ2-1; 11 nucleotides match TRBD2. The CDR3 totals 17 residues. Trimming at V came to 6 bases and at J to 4 bases, leaving 11 bases not matched to a gene. From germline, CDR1 is SNHLY and CDR2 FYNNEI. The CDR3 loop reads CASRSDLAGGLYNEQFF. For the CDR3, the DNA is TGTGCCAGCAGATCAGACTTAGCGGGGGGGCTTTACAATGAGCAGTTCTTC.

This rearrangement joins TRBV5-6 to TRBJ1-1; 9 bases align to TRBD1. Germline assignment: CDR1 SGHDT and CDR2 YYEEEE. Losses at the gene ends were 3 bases for V and 0 bases for J; bases not matched to a gene: 9. This CDR3 contains 17 residues. The CDR3, as DNA: TGTGCCAGCAGCTGGCGACAGGGGGATCGCATGAACACTGAAGCTTTCTTT. Its protein is CASSWRQGDRMNTEAFF.

V usage is TRBV30 and J usage is TRBJ2-5; the match to TRBD2 covers 8 bases. V shed 8 bases, J shed 4 bases, and the junction held 6 bases outside the gene matches. In germline, CDR1 is GTSNPN, CDR2 SVGIG (reference sequence). The CDR3 has 12 residues. CDR3 bases: TGTGCCCTAAACGGGGGGGCAGAGACCCAGTACTTC. This translates into CALNGGAETQYF.

The chain couples TRBV10-3 to TRBJ2-2; weak D call: TRBD1 (6 bases). Germline loops: CDR1 ENHRY, CDR2 SYGVKD. The germline V and J ends were trimmed by 10 bases and 2 bases, with 17 bases remaining between them. The CDR3 contains 15 residues. The DNA of the CDR3 is TGTGCCACCGCTGTGACGGGGACAAACACCGGGGAGCTGTTTTTT. This gives the protein CATAVTGTNTGELFF.

The rearrangement links TRBV14 to TRBJ2-3, with D hard to call. This CDR3 region has 18 residues. The V end lost 0 bases, the J end lost 4 bases, and 20 bases lay between the germline ends. Germline CDR1 reads SGHDN; CDR2 reads FVKESK. The CDR3 nucleotides read TGTGCCAGCAGCCAAGATGTGGGCTGGCATCTTCGCCCAGATACGCAGTATTTT. Protein product: CASSQDVGWHLRPDTQYF.

This sequence joins TRBV27 and TRBJ1-1, with 8 bases lining up with TRBD1. The CDR3 consists of 12 residues. V lost 6 bases, J lost 12 bases, and 9 bases stayed unmatched. Germline V gives CDR1 MNHEY, CDR2 SMNVEV (reference sequence). In nucleotides, the CDR3 is TGTGCCAGCAGCCGGAACACAGGGGGAACTTTCTTT. Amino acid sequence: CASSRNTGGTFF.

The chain uses TRBV21-1 and TRBJ1-2; TRBD1, the table's D call, was not compared with the DNA. TRBV21-1 is marked as a pseudogene. This CDR3 is built from 15 residues. The chain's CDR3 is CASSTGQGISDGYTF. Written as DNA, the CDR3 is TGTGCCAGCAGCACCGGACAGGGGATTTCAGATGGCTACACCTTC.

CDR3 residues: CASSDPADTQYF. CDR3 nucleotide sequence: TGTGCCAGCAGTGACCCGGCAGATACGCAGTATTTT. The chain joins TRBV6-1 to TRBJ2-3; D is unresolved. The CDR3 totals 12 residues. Germline V lookup: CDR1 MNHNS, CDR2 SASEGT. Trimming pared 3 bases from V and 4 bases from J, leaving 5 bases between.

This chain joins TRBV11-2 and TRBJ2-1; the match to TRBD2 covers 12 bases. The V gene's germline CDR1 is SGHAT and CDR2 FQNNGV. Trimming cost V 5 bases and J 8 bases; bases outside gene matches: 13. This CDR3 spans 17 amino acids. The CDR3 DNA follows: TGTGCCAGCAGCCTAGGATACCTAGCGGGGGGGCCTGATGAGCAGTTCTTC. It codes for CASSLGYLAGGPDEQFF.

The chain uses TRBV4-2 and TRBJ2-7; D is undetermined. This CDR3 is built from 12 residues. Germline CDR1 LGHNA, CDR2 YNFKEQ. V was trimmed by 2 bases and J by 6 bases, leaving 8 bases between them. The CDR3 spells CASSQLGGEQYF. CDR3 in DNA: TGTGCCAGCAGCCAACTCGGCGGCGAGCAGTACTTC.

In the case of this clone: This sample includes further DNA sequences coding for the same CDR3. The chain is built from TRBV4-1 and TRBJ1-2; D perhaps matches TRBD1 (5 bases). This CDR3 has 14 residues. The V gene lost 0 bases and the J gene lost 2 bases, with 7 bases spanning the gap. CDR1 is MGHRA and CDR2 is YSYEKL in the germline V gene. As DNA, the CDR3 is TGCGCCAGCAGCCAAGATCCAGGGAACTATGGCTACACCTTC. It translates to CASSQDPGNYGYTF.